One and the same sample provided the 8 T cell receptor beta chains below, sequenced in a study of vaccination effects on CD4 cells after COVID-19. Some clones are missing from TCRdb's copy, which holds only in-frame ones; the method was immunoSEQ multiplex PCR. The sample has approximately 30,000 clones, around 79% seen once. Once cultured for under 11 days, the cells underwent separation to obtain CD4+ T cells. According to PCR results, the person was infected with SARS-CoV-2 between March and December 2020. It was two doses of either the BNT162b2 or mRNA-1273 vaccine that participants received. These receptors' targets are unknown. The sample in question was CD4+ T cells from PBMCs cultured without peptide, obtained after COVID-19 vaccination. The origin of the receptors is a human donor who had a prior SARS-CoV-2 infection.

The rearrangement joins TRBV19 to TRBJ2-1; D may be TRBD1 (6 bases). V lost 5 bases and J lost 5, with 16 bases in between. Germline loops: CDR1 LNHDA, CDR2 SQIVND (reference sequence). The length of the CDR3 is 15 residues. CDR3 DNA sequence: TGTGCCAGTAGTCCTACGGGACATTATAACAATGAGCAGTTCTTC. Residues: CASSPTGHYNNEQFF. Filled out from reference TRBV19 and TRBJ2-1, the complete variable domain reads DGGITQSPKYLFRKEGQNVTLSCEQNLNHDAMYWYRQDPGQGLRLIYYSQIVNDFQKGDIAEGYSVSREKKESFPLTVTSAQKNPTAFYLCASSPTGHYNNEQFFGPGTRLTVL.

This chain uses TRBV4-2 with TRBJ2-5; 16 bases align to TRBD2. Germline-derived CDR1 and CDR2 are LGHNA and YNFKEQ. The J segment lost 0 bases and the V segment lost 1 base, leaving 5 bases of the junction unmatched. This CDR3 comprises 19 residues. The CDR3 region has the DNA TGTGCCAGCAGCCAAGGTTGGGGGACTAGCGGGAGGGACCAAGAGACCCAGTACTTC. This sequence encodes CASSQGWGTSGRDQETQYF.

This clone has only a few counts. The CDR3: CASSLVGQGAIYF. CDR3 in DNA: TGTGCCAGCAGCTTAGTTGGACAGGGTGCCATATATTTT. The chain links TRBV7-8 to TRBJ1-3, with 8 bases that match TRBD1. J gave up 11 bases and V 1 base, and 4 bases lay outside the gene matches. Germline V CDR1 and CDR2: SGHVS, FQNEAQ. The CDR3 consists of 13 residues.

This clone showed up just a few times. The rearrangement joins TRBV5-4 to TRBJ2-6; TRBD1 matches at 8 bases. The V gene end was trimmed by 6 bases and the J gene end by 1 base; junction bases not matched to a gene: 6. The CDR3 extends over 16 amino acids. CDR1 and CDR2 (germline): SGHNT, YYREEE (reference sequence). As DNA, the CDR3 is TGTGCCAGCACCCGGACAGGGAATTCTGGGGCCAACGTCCTGACTTTC. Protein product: CASTRTGNSGANVLTF. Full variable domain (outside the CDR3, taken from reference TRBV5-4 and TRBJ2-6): ETGVTQSPTHLIKTRGQQVTLRCSSQSGHNTVSWYQQALGQGPQFIFQYYREEENGRGNFPPRFSGLQFPNYSSELNVNALELDDSALYLCASTRTGNSGANVLTFGAGSRLTVL.

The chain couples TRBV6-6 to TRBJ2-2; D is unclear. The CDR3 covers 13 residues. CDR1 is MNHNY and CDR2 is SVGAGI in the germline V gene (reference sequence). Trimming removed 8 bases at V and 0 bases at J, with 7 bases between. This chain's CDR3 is CASGRANTGELFF. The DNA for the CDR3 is TGTGCCAGCGGTAGGGCGAACACCGGGGAGCTGTTTTTT.

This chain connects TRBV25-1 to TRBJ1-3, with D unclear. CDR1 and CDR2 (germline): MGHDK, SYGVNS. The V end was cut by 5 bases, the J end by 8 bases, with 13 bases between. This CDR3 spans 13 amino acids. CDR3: CASSLTGGDTIYF. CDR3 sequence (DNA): TGTGCCAGCAGTTTAACCGGAGGAGACACCATATATTTT.

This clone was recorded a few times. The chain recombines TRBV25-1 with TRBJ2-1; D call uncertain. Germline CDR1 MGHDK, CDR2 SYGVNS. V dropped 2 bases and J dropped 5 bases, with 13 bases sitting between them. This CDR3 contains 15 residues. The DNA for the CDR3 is TGTGCCAGCAGTGAAATCCTCGGACCCAACAATGAGCAGTTCTTC. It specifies CASSEILGPNNEQFF.

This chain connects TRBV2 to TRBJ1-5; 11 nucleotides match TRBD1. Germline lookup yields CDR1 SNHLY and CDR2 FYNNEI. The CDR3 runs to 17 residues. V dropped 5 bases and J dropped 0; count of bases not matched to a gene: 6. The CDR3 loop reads CASSSGQGDHSNQPQHF. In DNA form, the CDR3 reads TGTGCCAGCAGTTCGGGACAGGGGGATCATAGCAATCAGCCCCAGCATTTT.